This TCR beta chain was captured in a study of blood T cell repertoires in COVID-19. Sequencing was performed with immunoSEQ multiplex PCR; in TCRdb, only in-frame clones are kept and a portion is missing. In the table there are over 200,000 clones, about 90% of which are singletons. The CDR3 has 15 residues. V lost 4 bases and J lost 5; bases outside the gene matches: 10. Looked up from germline, CDR1 is SGHNT and CDR2 is YENEEA. The sequence was obtained from a man aged 60-69 years with COVID-19, enrolled during active disease. Sequenced input: peripheral blood. The V call is TRBV11-3, the J call TRBJ2-7, with 8 bases matching TRBD2. CDR3 in DNA: TGTGCCAGCAGCTCGGGACTAGTAGGCCCCGACGAGCAGTACTTC. It specifies CASSSGLVGPDEQYF.